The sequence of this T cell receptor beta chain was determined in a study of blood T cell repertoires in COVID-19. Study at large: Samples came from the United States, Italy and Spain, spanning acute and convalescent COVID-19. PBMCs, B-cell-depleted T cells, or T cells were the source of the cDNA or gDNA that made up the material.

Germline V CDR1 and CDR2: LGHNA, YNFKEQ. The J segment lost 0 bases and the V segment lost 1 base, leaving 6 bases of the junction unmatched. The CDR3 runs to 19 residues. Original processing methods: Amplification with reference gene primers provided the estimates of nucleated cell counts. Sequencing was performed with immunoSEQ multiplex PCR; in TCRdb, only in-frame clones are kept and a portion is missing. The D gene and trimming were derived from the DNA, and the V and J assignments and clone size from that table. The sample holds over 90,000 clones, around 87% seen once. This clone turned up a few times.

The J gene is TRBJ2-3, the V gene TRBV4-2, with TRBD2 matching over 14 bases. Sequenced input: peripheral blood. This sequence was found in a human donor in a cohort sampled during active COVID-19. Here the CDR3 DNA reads TGTGCCAGCAGCCAAGGCCGTCGACTAGCGGGGGGGAGCACAGATACGCAGTATTTT. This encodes CASSQGRRLAGGSTDTQYF.